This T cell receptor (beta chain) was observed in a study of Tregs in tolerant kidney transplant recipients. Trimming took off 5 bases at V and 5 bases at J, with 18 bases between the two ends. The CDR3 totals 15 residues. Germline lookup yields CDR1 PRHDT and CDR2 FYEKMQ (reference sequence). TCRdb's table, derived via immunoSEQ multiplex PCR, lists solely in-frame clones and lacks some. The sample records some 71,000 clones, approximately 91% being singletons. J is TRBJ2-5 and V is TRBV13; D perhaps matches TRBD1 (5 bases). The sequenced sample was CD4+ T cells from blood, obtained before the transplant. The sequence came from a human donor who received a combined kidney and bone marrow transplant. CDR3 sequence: CASSRRTPTQETQYF. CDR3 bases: TGTGCCAGCAGCCGCAGGACACCCACCCAGGAGACCCAGTACTTC.